The present entry profiles one T cell receptor (beta chain) with its context. Sequencing used immunoSEQ multiplex PCR; TCRdb keeps in-frame clones, though not all of them. This table holds under 250,000 clones, 80% to 85% found once. These data originate in a study of blood T cell repertoires in COVID-19. Study overall: Acute-phase and convalescent COVID-19 samples originated in the United States, Italy and Spain. In each case, the material was cDNA or gDNA derived from T cells, B-cell-depleted T cells, or PBMCs.

CDR1 LNHNV and CDR2 YYDKDF come from the germline V gene (reference sequence). The CDR3 is made up of 14 amino acids. V lost 1 base and J 3 bases, leaving 7 bases between the germline ends. In terms of age and location, participants ranged from roughly 18 to 95 years and lived in under 30 US areas. Grouping used clinical history reported by participants in a survey and questionnaire. The sequence was collected from a woman in her forties or fifties with acute COVID-19. The gene calls are TRBV15 and TRBJ2-1; D might be TRBD2 (6 bases). Sequenced: PBMCs or T cells enriched from blood (not recorded which). CDR3 region: CATSRGGDYNEQFF. In nucleotides, the CDR3 is TGTGCCACCAGCAGAGGCGGGGACTACAATGAGCAGTTCTTC.